These T cell receptor beta chains were read from a single sample in a study of cytomegalovirus exposure and HLA in healthy donors. The repertoire was sequenced with immunoSEQ multiplex PCR; TCRdb's copy has only in-frame clones and lacks some. Of approximately 100,000 clones listed, 9.4% are singletons. Sequenced: PBMCs. The origin of the receptors is a man aged 50-60 years in good health and CMV-seropositive. CDR3s include the opening cysteine and the closing phenylalanine or tryptophan. The D gene is left open where the match is weak. Rows may omit the clone size; those that give it use once, few, many or a size class.

v_gene,j_gene,d_gene,abundance,CDR3aa,CDR3nt
TRBV6-1,TRBJ2-1,TRBD1,few,CASNSWARGKDEQFF,TGTGCCAGCAACTCGTGGGCCAGGGGGAAGGATGAGCAGTTCTTC
TRBV7-9,TRBJ2-1,TRBD2,.,CASSLGTSGNEQFF,TGTGCCAGCAGCTTAGGGACTAGCGGTAATGAGCAGTTCTTC
TRBV19,TRBJ1-5,.,.,CASSMTENQPQHF,TGTGCCAGTAGTATGACAGAAAATCAGCCCCAGCATTTT
TRBV6-6,TRBJ2-5,TRBD1,.,CASSYGRGQETQYF,TGTGCCAGCAGTTACGGCAGGGGGCAGGAGACCCAGTACTTC
TRBV7-3,TRBJ1-5,.,.,CASSSLDSYSNQPQHF,TGTGCCAGCAGCTCCCTCGACAGTTATAGCAATCAGCCCCAGCATTTT
TRBV30,TRBJ2-1,.,.,CAWSDDSSYNEQFF,TGTGCCTGGAGTGATGATAGCTCCTACAATGAGCAGTTCTTC
TRBV7-2,TRBJ2-5,.,few,CASSLSGVETQYF,TGTGCCAGCAGCTTATCGGGAGTGGAGACCCAGTACTTC
TRBV14,TRBJ2-1,TRBD1,few,CASSLTPRGGGEQFF,TGTGCCAGCAGCCTCACGCCTCGAGGGGGCGGTGAGCAGTTCTTC
TRBV7-3,TRBJ2-3,TRBD2,.,CASSLSPTSGGRYF,TGTGCCAGCAGCTTATCCCCTACTAGCGGAGGAAGGTATTTT
TRBV11-1,TRBJ2-5,.,.,CASSLYQGGQETQYF,TGTGCCAGCAGCTTATACCAGGGAGGCCAAGAGACCCAGTACTTC
TRBV5-5,TRBJ1-6,TRBD1,few,CASSGGQGPSPLHF,TGTGCCAGCAGCGGCGGACAGGGGCCTTCACCCCTCCACTTT
TRBV30,TRBJ1-6,.,.,CAWTEGNSPLHF,TGTGCCTGGACGGAGGGAAATTCACCCCTCCACTTT
TRBV4-3,TRBJ2-5,.,few,CASSQDQGQETQYF,TGCGCCAGCAGCCAAGATCAGGGCCAAGAGACCCAGTACTTC
TRBV9,TRBJ2-2,.,.,CASSIASGRVTGELFF,TGTGCCAGCAGCATAGCCAGCGGGCGCGTCACCGGGGAGCTGTTTTTT
TRBV28,TRBJ2-7,.,few,CASSRLKEEQYF,TGTGCCAGCAGTAGACTGAAGGAAGAGCAGTACTTC
TRBV7-2,TRBJ2-3,TRBD2,few,CASSFKASGRGSDTQYF,TGTGCCAGCTCCTTTAAGGCTAGCGGGAGAGGCTCAGATACGCAGTATTTT
TRBV27,TRBJ2-3,.,few,CASGTRNTDTQYF,TGTGCCAGCGGGACTCGAAACACAGATACGCAGTATTTT
TRBV28,TRBJ1-2,TRBD1,few,CASSSIRTGGGYTF,TGTGCCAGCAGTTCAATCCGTACAGGGGGCGGCTACACCTTC
TRBV28,TRBJ1-2,.,few,CASSPMGLSYGYTF,TGTGCCAGCAGTCCCATGGGACTCAGCTATGGCTACACCTTC
TRBV5-1,TRBJ2-3,.,.,CASSRSGSTDTQYF,TGCGCCAGCAGCCGTTCAGGTAGCACAGATACGCAGTATTTT
TRBV2,TRBJ1-1,.,.,CASSEDRRNTEAFF,TGTGCCAGCAGTGAAGACAGGAGAAACACTGAAGCTTTCTTT
TRBV27,TRBJ2-7,.,.,CARAPRVPGEQYF,TGTGCCAGGGCCCCCAGGGTACCTGGGGAGCAGTACTTC
TRBV29-1,TRBJ2-3,TRBD2,few,CSGGTSGASTDTQYF,TGCAGCGGGGGCACTAGCGGAGCTAGCACAGATACGCAGTATTTT
TRBV7-9,TRBJ1-5,TRBD1,few,CASSLETGGRSNQPQHF,TGTGCCAGCAGCTTGGAGACAGGGGGCAGGAGCAATCAGCCCCAGCATTTT
TRBV4-1,TRBJ2-3,TRBD2,.,CASSPEAGGITDTQYF,TGCGCCAGCAGCCCTGAGGCGGGAGGGATCACAGATACGCAGTATTTT
TRBV11-1,TRBJ2-4,TRBD1,many,CASSSEGQGAGQYF,TGTGCCAGCAGCTCCGAGGGACAGGGGGCTGGTCAGTACTTC
TRBV7-8,TRBJ2-2,.,.,CASSLAPQANTGELFF,TGTGCCAGCAGCTTAGCCCCCCAGGCGAACACCGGGGAGCTGTTTTTT
TRBV7-9,TRBJ2-5,TRBD2,.,CASSLLAGPQETQYF,TGTGCCAGCAGCTTATTAGCGGGACCCCAAGAGACCCAGTACTTC
TRBV9,TRBJ1-3,.,few,CASSVVATGSNTIYF,TGTGCCAGCAGCGTAGTGGCCACAGGGTCCAACACCATATATTTT
TRBV2,TRBJ2-3,TRBD2,.,CASSPLTAGVGDTQYF,TGTGCCAGCAGTCCACTAACAGCGGGAGTAGGAGATACGCAGTATTTT
TRBV28,TRBJ2-1,.,few,CASSRTLRNEQFF,TGTGCCAGCAGTAGGACTTTACGCAATGAGCAGTTCTTC
TRBV9,TRBJ2-7,TRBD2,.,CASSRLAGPYEQYF,TGTGCCAGCAGTCGACTAGCGGGGCCCTACGAGCAGTACTTC
TRBV18,TRBJ1-2,.,.,CASSPPYGGRGYGYTF,TGTGCCAGCTCACCACCATATGGTGGCAGGGGCTATGGCTACACCTTC
TRBV9,TRBJ1-4,TRBD1,few,CASSARDRGSEKLFF,TGTGCCAGCAGCGCCCGGGACAGGGGCAGCGAAAAACTGTTTTTT
TRBV5-6,TRBJ2-7,TRBD1,few,CASSLFGRGLERGPYEQYF,TGTGCCAGCAGCTTGTTTGGCAGGGGGCTCGAACGGGGTCCCTACGAGCAGTACTTC
TRBV2,TRBJ2-7,TRBD2,.,CASSSTSGSPYEQYF,TGTGCCAGCAGCTCGACTAGCGGGTCCCCCTACGAGCAGTACTTC
TRBV7-8,TRBJ2-7,TRBD2,.,CASSIGTSGAYEQYF,TGTGCCAGCAGCATAGGGACTAGCGGAGCCTACGAGCAGTACTTC
TRBV7-9,TRBJ1-2,TRBD1,few,CASSLEGTGNGYTF,TGTGCCAGCAGCTTAGAGGGGACAGGGAACGGCTACACCTTC
TRBV7-3,TRBJ2-1,TRBD2,few,CASATGGPQYNEQFF,TGTGCCAGCGCTACGGGAGGGCCCCAGTACAATGAGCAGTTCTTC
TRBV5-1,TRBJ1-5,.,.,CASSLQGDQPQHF,TGCGCCAGCAGCTTACAGGGAGATCAGCCCCAGCATTTT
TRBV30,TRBJ1-6,.,few,CAWSVQGSSYNSPLHF,TGTGCCTGGAGTGTACAGGGTTCCTCTTATAATTCACCCCTCCACTTT
TRBV29-1,TRBJ2-7,.,.,CSVGPGGDEQYF,TGCAGCGTTGGGCCCGGAGGCGACGAGCAGTACTTC
TRBV12-2,TRBJ1-1,.,.,CASRTSAPGQGIEAFF,TGTGCAAGTCGCACCTCAGCGCCGGGACAGGGGATTGAAGCTTTCTTT